One and the same sample provided the 32 T cell receptor beta chains below, sequenced in a study of T-cell reconstitution after alpha-beta-depleted transplantation in children. As it was prepared, the TCRbeta library received unique molecular identifiers. TCRdb used MiXCR to reprocess the PCR reads, holding one entry per CDR3 protein. The sample records around 200,000 distinct CDR3 sequences, approximately 17% being singletons. Sequences were derived from PBMCs, mostly from graft donor cells, sampled 360 days after TCRalphabeta/CD19-depleted stem cell transplant. These receptor sequences come from a male patient aged 2-9 years who had a stem cell transplant for acute lymphoblastic leukemia, so the T cells may come from the graft donor.

This clonotype was seen a handful of times. The CDR3 spells CASSSPPGGAAGELFF. Here the CDR3 DNA reads TGTGCCAGCAGCTCACCCCCCGGGGGGGCAGCCGGGGAGCTGTTTTTT. V is TRBV7-2 and J is TRBJ2-2, with 8 positions matching TRBD2. CDR1 and CDR2 (germline): SGHTA, FQGNSA. This CDR3 is 16 amino acids long. After removal of 4 bases from V and 6 bases from J, the junction contained 10 bases not matched to a gene.

The V gene is TRBV25-1, the J gene TRBJ2-3, with D uncertain. This CDR3 comprises 13 residues. Germline values: CDR1 MGHDK, CDR2 SYGVNS. V was trimmed by 4 bases and J by 6 bases, leaving 11 bases between them. CDR3 sequence (DNA): TGTGCCAGCAGTGCTGGCACCCCGGATACGCAGTATTTT. Translating it yields CASSAGTPDTQYF.

The J gene is TRBJ2-7, the V gene TRBV7-2; no reliable D call. Germline-derived CDR1 and CDR2 are SGHTA and FQGNSA. The CDR3 consists of 15 residues. V was cut by 1 base and J by 0 bases, with 10 bases left in between. Here the CDR3 DNA reads TGTGCCAGCAGCTTAGAGGACGCCTACTCCTACGAGCAGTACTTC. The encoded protein is CASSLEDAYSYEQYF.

V and J are TRBV6-2 or TRBV6-3 and TRBJ2-1; D assignment may be TRBD1 or TRBD2 (5 bases each). CDR1 MNHEY and CDR2 SVGEGT come from the germline V gene. V was clipped by 0 bases and J by 3 bases, with 15 bases between them. The CDR3 covers 17 residues. The CDR3 bases are TGTGCCAGCAGTTACTCCTATGGGACGGGGAGCTACAATGAGCAGTTCTTC. Its translation: CASSYSYGTGSYNEQFF.

This clonotype was seen a handful of times. The CDR3 is CASRREQETQYF. The CDR3 DNA follows: TGTGCCAGCAGAAGGGAACAAGAGACCCAGTACTTC. This chain connects TRBV12-3 or TRBV12-4 to TRBJ2-5, with D hard to call. Trimming left V 6 bases short and J 2 bases short, with 7 bases between. The CDR3 totals 12 residues.

V usage is TRBV24-1 and J usage is TRBJ2-2; D is unclear. V shed 6 bases and J shed 0 bases, with 10 bases lying between them. Looked up from germline, CDR1 is KGHDR and CDR2 is SFDVKD. The CDR3 is made up of 15 amino acids. The CDR3 spells CATSPRLPNTGELFF. CDR3 in DNA: TGTGCCACCAGTCCGCGTCTTCCGAACACCGGGGAGCTGTTTTTT.

This clonotype has more than one count but fewer than ten. The V call is TRBV20-1, the J call TRBJ1-3, with 7 bases fitting TRBD1. Germline V CDR1 and CDR2: DFQATT, SNEGSKA (reference sequence). The length of the CDR3 is 16 residues. V gave up 2 bases and J gave up 4 bases; unmatched junction bases: 11. In nucleotides, the CDR3 is TGCAGTGCTAGATTACCTCAGGGGGTCTCAGGAAACACCATATATTTT. It encodes CSARLPQGVSGNTIYF.

The chain joins TRBV11-2 to TRBJ1-6; perhaps TRBD1 as D (6 bases). V was clipped by 6 bases and J by 9 bases, with 18 bases between them. Germline-derived CDR1 and CDR2 are SGHAT and FQNNGV. This CDR3 spans 15 amino acids. CDR3 in DNA: TGTGCCAGCAGTTTACAGGGTTTTTTGGGTTCACCCCTCCACTTT. This codes for CASSLQGFLGSPLHF.

This sequence joins TRBV20-1 and TRBJ2-2; D assignment may be TRBD1 or TRBD2 (6 bases each). Trimming left V 2 bases short and J 0 bases short, with 13 bases between. Germline assignment: CDR1 DFQATT and CDR2 SNEGSKA (reference sequence). The CDR3 is 16 amino acids. The CDR3 coding sequence is TGCAGTGCTAGACGGGGGACAAAGTCGAACACCGGGGAGCTGTTTTTT. Translated, it gives CSARRGTKSNTGELFF.

The J gene is TRBJ2-1, the V gene TRBV11-2; 10 nucleotides align to TRBD2. V shed 5 bases and J 5 bases; nucleotides not matched to a gene: 6. CDR1 and CDR2 (germline): SGHAT, FQNNGV. This CDR3 has 15 amino acids. The DNA for the CDR3 is TGTGCCAGCAGCCCTAGCGGGAGAACCAACAATGAGCAGTTCTTC. The encoded protein is CASSPSGRTNNEQFF.

V and J are TRBV4-2 and TRBJ1-2; TRBD1 agrees at 7 bases. The V segment lost 0 bases and the J segment 4 bases; nucleotides outside the gene matches: 5. From germline, CDR1 is LGHNA and CDR2 YNFKEQ. The CDR3 is made up of 15 amino acids. The CDR3 protein is CASSQDLGQLYGYTF. The CDR3 DNA follows: TGTGCCAGCAGCCAAGATTTGGGACAGCTCTATGGCTACACCTTC.

In this sample, this clonotype turned up a few times. The chain couples TRBV9 to TRBJ1-4; no definite D call. CDR1 is SGDLS and CDR2 is YYNGEE in the germline V gene. The CDR3 spans 15 residues. V lost 0 bases, J lost 7 bases, and 13 bases lay in between. The CDR3, as DNA: TGTGCCAGCAGCGTAGCCCAGGACCCTGTTGAAAAACTGTTTTTT. Its protein is CASSVAQDPVEKLFF.

This clonotype was counted a few times. The V gene is TRBV5-1, the J gene TRBJ1-1; 9 bases are shared with TRBD1. V trimming: 7 bases; J trimming: 3 bases; junction bases outside the gene matches: 7. The V gene's germline CDR1 is SGHRS and CDR2 YFSETQ. The CDR3 sequence is 14 residues long. CDR3 protein: CASRDRAGDTEAFF. The CDR3 DNA reads TGCGCCAGCCGGGACAGGGCAGGGGACACTGAAGCTTTCTTT.

V usage is TRBV21-1 and J usage is TRBJ2-2; the table's D call, TRBD1, has no DNA check behind it. TRBV21-1 is an annotated pseudogene. The CDR3 sequence is 16 residues long. This CDR3 reads CASSSGRGNNTGELFF. DNA of the CDR3: TGTGCCAGCAGCTCGGGACGGGGAAATAACACCGGGGAGCTGTTTTTT.

The rearrangement joins TRBV7-2 to TRBJ2-7; TRBD2 might be the D (5 bases). The CDR3 loop spans 15 amino acids. V lost 5 bases to trimming and J lost 2 bases, with 16 bases between them. Per the germline V gene, CDR1 is SGHTA and CDR2 is FQGNSA. The DNA of the CDR3 is TGTGCCAGCAGCCCTCGGCAGGACTTAGCCTACGAGCAGTACTTC. Translated: CASSPRQDLAYEQYF.

In this sample, this clonotype turned up many times. This sequence joins TRBV25-1 and TRBJ1-2, with a tentative D call TRBD1 (5 bases). Per the germline V gene, CDR1 is MGHDK and CDR2 is SYGVNS. V gave up 6 bases and J gave up 5 bases, with 10 bases separating them. There are 12 residues in the CDR3. CDR3 DNA sequence: TGTGCCAGCAGGTCGGGACTTTATGGCTACACCTTC. Translation: CASRSGLYGYTF.

This clonotype turned up a few times. The gene calls are TRBV7-2 and TRBJ2-2; D is unresolved. V was trimmed by 0 bases and J by 2 bases, leaving 10 bases between them. The CDR3 spans 16 residues. Germline V gives CDR1 SGHTA, CDR2 FQGNSA. The CDR3 DNA sequence: TGTGCCAGCAGCTTAGCGTCCGCATTTAACACCGGGGAGCTGTTTTTT. Translated: CASSLASAFNTGELFF.

Only one count was recorded for this clonotype. This chain uses TRBV11-2 with TRBJ1-1; maybe TRBD1 (5 bases). This CDR3 spans 18 amino acids. CDR1 SGHAT and CDR2 FQNNGV come from the germline V gene. V gave up 2 bases and J gave up 0 bases, with 19 bases separating them. The CDR3 DNA reads as TGTGCCAGCAGCTTACGTGGGCAGGGAGCCCCAATGAACACTGAAGCTTTCTTT. It yields the protein CASSLRGQGAPMNTEAFF.

This chain uses TRBV7-2 with TRBJ2-3, with 7 bases matching TRBD2. The CDR3 has 15 amino acids. Per the germline V gene, CDR1 is SGHTA and CDR2 is FQGNSA. V dropped 5 bases and J dropped 4; count of bases not matched to a gene: 9. CDR3 loop: CASSRLAAPADTQYF. CDR3 nucleotide sequence: TGTGCCAGCAGCCGACTAGCCGCCCCGGCAGATACGCAGTATTTT.

This rearrangement joins TRBV12-3 or TRBV12-4 to TRBJ1-5, with TRBD1 identical over 7 bases. V lost 4 bases to trimming and J lost 2 bases; unmatched junction nucleotides: 5. The CDR3 extends over 15 amino acids. The CDR3 DNA reads as TGTGCCAGCAGTTGGGACAGTGGGGGCAATCAGCCCCAGCATTTT. Translated: CASSWDSGGNQPQHF.

J is TRBJ1-2 and V is TRBV5-1; D uncertain. The CDR3 has 13 residues. Trimming cost V 0 bases and J 6 bases, with 9 bases left between them. Per germline, CDR1 SGHRS and CDR2 YFSETQ. The CDR3 DNA reads as TGCGCCAGCAGCTTGGCCGGGGTGGATGGCTACACCTTC. This gives the protein CASSLAGVDGYTF.

The rearrangement links TRBV29-1 to TRBJ2-3, with 7 bases lining up with TRBD2. Germline values: CDR1 SQVTM, CDR2 ANQGSEA. The CDR3 runs to 14 residues. The ends lost 2 bases at V and 3 bases at J; junction bases unmatched: 5. The CDR3 spells CSVERTAGTDTQYF. The CDR3 nucleotides are TGCAGCGTTGAACGAACAGCGGGGACAGATACGCAGTATTTT.

The chain combines TRBV11-2 with TRBJ2-2, with 8 bases lining up with TRBD2. From germline, CDR1 is SGHAT and CDR2 FQNNGV. V shed 5 bases, J shed 5 bases, and the junction held 7 bases outside the gene matches. The CDR3 is 15 amino acids. CDR3 in DNA: TGTGCCAGCAGCCGCCGGACTAGCTTTACCGGGGAGCTGTTTTTT. It codes for CASSRRTSFTGELFF.

Only a few counts were recorded for this clonotype. This chain uses TRBV19 with TRBJ1-1, with unresolved D. This CDR3 contains 15 residues. Germline V gives CDR1 LNHDA, CDR2 SQIVND (reference sequence). Deletions cut 4 bases from V and 7 bases from J, with 19 bases between. This CDR3 is CASSRGRSQWSEAFF. The CDR3 coding sequence is TGTGCCAGTAGTAGAGGGAGAAGCCAGTGGAGTGAAGCTTTCTTT.

The V call is TRBV11-1, the J call TRBJ2-2; a weak D match, TRBD2 (5 bases). The CDR3 is 16 amino acids. CDR1 and CDR2 (germline): SGHAT, FQDESV (reference sequence). V was pared by 0 bases and J by 8 bases, with 16 bases between. The CDR3, as DNA: TGTGCCAGCAGCTTAGCCCCGAGGGCTTCCAATGGGGAGCTGTTTTTT. Its protein is CASSLAPRASNGELFF.

The chain carries TRBV29-1 and TRBJ1-1, with D unclear. The germline V and J ends were trimmed by 8 bases and 2 bases, with 12 bases remaining between them. The CDR3 totals 12 residues. CDR1 SQVTM and CDR2 ANQGSEA come from the germline V gene. The CDR3 loop reads CSSVSFNTEAFF. Here the CDR3 DNA reads TGCAGCTCAGTTTCCTTCAACACTGAAGCTTTCTTT.

The sample holds one count of this clonotype. This clone may be a read error of a much larger clone one base away. V gene TRBV12-3 or TRBV12-4 combines with J gene TRBJ2-6, with D uncertain. Trimming took 0 bases from V and 4 from J, leaving 1 base between them. The CDR3 extends over 13 amino acids. Written as DNA, the CDR3 is TGTGCCAGCAGTTTAGCAGGGGCCAACGTCCTGACTTTC. It yields the protein CASSLAGANVLTF.

V and J are TRBV7-9 and TRBJ2-1, with D unresolved. The CDR3 has 14 amino acids. V was pared by 4 bases and J by 4 bases, with 11 bases between. The germline CDR1 and CDR2 sequences are SEHNR and FQNEAQ (reference sequence). DNA for the CDR3: TGTGCCAGCAGCTCAGAACGGATTTACAATGAGCAGTTCTTC. Its protein product is CASSSERIYNEQFF.

V and J are TRBV11-2 and TRBJ2-1; 7 bases agree with TRBD2. The CDR3 consists of 16 residues. CDR1 is SGHAT, CDR2 FQNNGV, per germline. After removal of 5 bases from V and 1 base from J, the junction contained 8 bases not matched to a gene. The CDR3 protein is CASSADLAVSYNEQFF. In DNA, the CDR3 is TGTGCCAGCAGCGCCGACCTAGCGGTTTCCTACAATGAGCAGTTCTTC.

This clonotype was seen only a few times. This sequence joins TRBV7-9 and TRBJ2-2; 9 bases match TRBD2. CDR3 length equals 16 residues. V dropped 7 bases and J dropped 1; count of bases not matched to a gene: 7. The germline gives CDR1 SEHNR, CDR2 FQNEAQ (reference sequence). The CDR3 bases are TGTGCCAGCACCCCACAAGCGGGAGGGAACACCGGGGAGCTGTTTTTT. Its translation: CASTPQAGGNTGELFF.

The chain links TRBV18 to TRBJ2-7, with TRBD2 matching over 7 bases. V lost 0 bases to trimming and J lost 2 bases; unmatched junction nucleotides: 16. CDR1 is KGHSH, CDR2 LQKENI, per germline. This CDR3 spans 19 amino acids. The CDR3 reads CASSPPILPGLPRAYEQYF. The CDR3 DNA is TGTGCCAGCTCACCACCTATTTTGCCGGGACTACCTCGAGCCTACGAGCAGTACTTC.

The J gene is TRBJ2-7, the V gene TRBV6-2 or TRBV6-3; TRBD2 aligns across 7 bases. From germline, CDR1 is MNHEY and CDR2 SVGEGT. CDR3 length: 14 amino acids. V shed 7 bases and J 5 bases; nucleotides not matched to a gene: 11. The CDR3 DNA follows: TGTGCCAGCAACCCGACACACGGGGGGAACGAGCAGTACTTC. The encoded protein is CASNPTHGGNEQYF.